This TCR beta chain was found in a study (dated by TCRdb to the mid-2010s). At the level of the whole study: The study set out to test whether tumor-infiltrating Tregs in breast cancer get recruited from blood Tregs or are instead converted in situ from other CD4+ T cell subsets. Points the paper makes about the study in general: The larger-cohort validation was restricted to a single TCR beta V-J rearrangement rather than whole repertoires. The greatest overlap of tumor-infiltrating Treg TCR alpha and beta sequences was with tumor naive CD4+ T cells, followed next by blood naive CD4+ T cells. The TCR gene usage of tumor memory CD4+ T cells clustered together with blood and lymph node memory CD4+ cells and with lymph node naive CD4+ cells.

Full-length TCR variable regions were amplified by 5' RACE PCR with constant-region reverse primers, and semi-nested PCR with Nested Universal Primer A was subsequently performed. Using the ReliaPrep RNA Cell Miniprep System, total RNA was extracted, and the SMARTer RACE 5'/3' Kit was then used to reverse transcribe the RNA into 5'RACE-ready cDNA. Full-length TCR alpha and beta libraries were barcoded with multiplex adaptors and sequenced on an Illumina MiSeq. The paper's data handling went like this. For each of nine subset-tissue groups, sequencing data from the five patients were pooled, and the groups were compared by unsupervised clustering of TCR gene usage. The Morisita-Horn index, with shared sequences weighted by their contribution to each repertoire, was used to calculate repertoire similarity. The raw public data were reprocessed by TCRdb itself: fastp quality trimming at Q25, MiXCR clonotype calling, in-frame beta chains only. Entries that share a CDR3 protein sequence are merged under the most common genes and DNA. The V and J calls reflect TCRdb's pipeline rather than the authors' work. This sample gives 11,000 or so distinct CDR3 sequences in total; 27% of them show up just once. The ten largest clonotypes hold more than 2.5% of the sample.

The CDR3 has 13 residues if both end residues are counted. The entry retains the CDR3 DNA only, 39 bases that are in frame from base 1. CDR1 and CDR2, per the germline V gene, are MNHEY and SVGAGI. Tregs were isolated as CD4+CD25+CD127-/low cells. Tregs, naive and memory CD4+ T cells from tumor, blood and ipsilateral draining lymph nodes of a handful of breast cancer patients underwent full-length TCR alpha and beta sequencing. Tumor tissue, along with lymph nodes from ipsilateral axillary dissection, was perfused with PBS, minced, and then digested using collagenase I and hyaluronidase. Mononuclear cells from lymph nodes or 50 ml of peripheral blood were isolated by Ficoll density gradient centrifugation. Sorted cell populations were confirmed by FACS to exceed 90% purity. A word on this clonotype: Its antigen is still unknown. It is likely a read error, because the conserved phenylalanine at the end of the CDR3 is missing.

The sequence came from a female donor with breast cancer. What was sequenced was Tregs sorted from a lymph node. This chain is built from TRBV6-5 and TRBJ2-7, with the D gene not confidently named. CDR3 sequence: CASSGRLSYEQYL. Read as DNA, the sequence is TGTGCCAGCAGTGGACGGCTCTCCTACGAACAGTACCTC.